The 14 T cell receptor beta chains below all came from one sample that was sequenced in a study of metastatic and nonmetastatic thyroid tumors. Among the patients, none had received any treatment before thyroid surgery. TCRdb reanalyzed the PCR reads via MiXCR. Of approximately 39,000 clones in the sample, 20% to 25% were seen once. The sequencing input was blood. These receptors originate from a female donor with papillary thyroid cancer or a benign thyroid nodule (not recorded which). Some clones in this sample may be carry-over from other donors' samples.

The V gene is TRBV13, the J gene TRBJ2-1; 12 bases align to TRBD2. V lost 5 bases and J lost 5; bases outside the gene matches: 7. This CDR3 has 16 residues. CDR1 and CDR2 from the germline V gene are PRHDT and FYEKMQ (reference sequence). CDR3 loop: CASSPWTSGTNNEQFF. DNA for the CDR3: TGTGCCAGCAGCCCCTGGACTAGCGGGACGAACAATGAGCAGTTCTTC.

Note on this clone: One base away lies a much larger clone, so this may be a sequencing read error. Written as DNA, the CDR3 is TGCAGTGCTTTAGCGGGAGCGGATACGCATTATTTT. It is translated as CSALAGADTHYF. V and J are TRBV20-1 and TRBJ2-3; 9 positions match TRBD2. Germline loops: CDR1 DFQATT, CDR2 SNEGSKA (reference sequence). This CDR3 region has 12 residues.

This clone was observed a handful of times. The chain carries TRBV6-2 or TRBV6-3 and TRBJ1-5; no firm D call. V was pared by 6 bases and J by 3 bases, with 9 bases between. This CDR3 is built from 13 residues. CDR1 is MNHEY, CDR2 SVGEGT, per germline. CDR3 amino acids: CASSRPINQPQHF. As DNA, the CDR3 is TGTGCCAGCAGCCGACCAATCAATCAGCCCCAGCATTTT.

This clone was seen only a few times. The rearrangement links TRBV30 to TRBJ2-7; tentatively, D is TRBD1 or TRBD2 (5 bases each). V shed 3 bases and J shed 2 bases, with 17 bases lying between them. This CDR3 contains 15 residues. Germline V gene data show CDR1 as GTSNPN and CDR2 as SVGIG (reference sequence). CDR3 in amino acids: CAWSKGPGPAYEQYF. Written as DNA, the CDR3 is TGTGCCTGGAGCAAGGGACCGGGCCCAGCCTACGAGCAGTACTTC.

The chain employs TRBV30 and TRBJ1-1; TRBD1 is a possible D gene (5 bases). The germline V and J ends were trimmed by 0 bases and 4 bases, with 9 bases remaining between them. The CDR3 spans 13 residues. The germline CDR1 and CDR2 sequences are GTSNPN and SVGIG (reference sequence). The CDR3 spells CAWSVHGGTEAFF. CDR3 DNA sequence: TGTGCCTGGAGTGTACATGGGGGCACTGAAGCTTTCTTT.

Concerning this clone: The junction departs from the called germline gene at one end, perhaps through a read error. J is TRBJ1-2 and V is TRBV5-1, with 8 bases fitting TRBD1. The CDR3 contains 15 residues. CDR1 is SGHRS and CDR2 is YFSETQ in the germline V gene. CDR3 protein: CACSLGPTGEYGYTF. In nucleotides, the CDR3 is TGCGCCTGCAGCTTGGGGCCGACAGGGGAATATGGCTACACCTTC.

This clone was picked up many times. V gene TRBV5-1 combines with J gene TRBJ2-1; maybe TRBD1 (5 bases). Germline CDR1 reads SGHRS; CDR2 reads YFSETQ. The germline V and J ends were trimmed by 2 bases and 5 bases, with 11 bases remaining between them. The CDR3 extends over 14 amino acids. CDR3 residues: CASSFRVEDNEQFF. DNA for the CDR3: TGCGCCAGCAGCTTCAGGGTCGAGGACAATGAGCAGTTCTTC.

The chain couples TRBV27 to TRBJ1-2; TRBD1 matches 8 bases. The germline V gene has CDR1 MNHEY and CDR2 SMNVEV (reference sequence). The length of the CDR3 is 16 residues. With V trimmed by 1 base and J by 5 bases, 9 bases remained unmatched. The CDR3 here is CASSLLARGREYGYTF. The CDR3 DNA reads TGTGCCAGCAGTTTATTAGCCAGGGGGCGAGAGTATGGCTACACCTTC.

DNA of the CDR3: TGTGCCACCCGAGACCTCCTCAGCACCGGGGAGCTGTTTTTT. Its translation is CATRDLLSTGELFF. This rearrangement joins TRBV6-1 to TRBJ2-2, with D unresolved. The CDR3 loop spans 14 amino acids. Trimming took off 10 bases at V and 4 bases at J, with 16 bases between the two ends. CDR1 and CDR2 (germline): MNHNS, SASEGT.

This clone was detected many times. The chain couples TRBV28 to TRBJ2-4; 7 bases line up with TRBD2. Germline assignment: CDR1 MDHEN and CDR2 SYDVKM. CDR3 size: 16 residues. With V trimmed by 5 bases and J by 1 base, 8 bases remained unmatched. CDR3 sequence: CASSPRLAQAKNIQYF. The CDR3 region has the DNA TGTGCCAGCAGTCCCCGACTAGCCCAGGCCAAAAACATTCAGTACTTC. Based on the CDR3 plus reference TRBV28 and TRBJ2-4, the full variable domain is DVKVTQSSRYLVKRTGEKVFLECVQDMDHENMFWYRQDPGLGLRLIYFSYDVKMKEKGDIPEGYSVSREKKERFSLILESASTNQTSMYLCASSPRLAQAKNIQYFGAGTRLSVL.

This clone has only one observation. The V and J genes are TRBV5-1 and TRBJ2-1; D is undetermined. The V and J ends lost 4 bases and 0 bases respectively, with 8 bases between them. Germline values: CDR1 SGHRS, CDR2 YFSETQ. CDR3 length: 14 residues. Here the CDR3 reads CASSTRSSYNEQFF. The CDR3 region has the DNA TGCGCCAGCAGCACACGCAGCTCCTACAATGAGCAGTTCTTC.

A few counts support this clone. CDR3 loop: CASSFLAGEGETQYF. For the CDR3, the DNA is TGTGCCAGCAGCTTTCTAGCGGGAGAAGGGGAGACCCAGTACTTC. The chain uses TRBV7-9 and TRBJ2-5; 10 bases map to TRBD2. The CDR3 consists of 15 residues. CDR1 is SEHNR and CDR2 is FQNEAQ in the germline V gene (reference sequence). V shed 3 bases and J 5 bases; nucleotides not matched to a gene: 6.

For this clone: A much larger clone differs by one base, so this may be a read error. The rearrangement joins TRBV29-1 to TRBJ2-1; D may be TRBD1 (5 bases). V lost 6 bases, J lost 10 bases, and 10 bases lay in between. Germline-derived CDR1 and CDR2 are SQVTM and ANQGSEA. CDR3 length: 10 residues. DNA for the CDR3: TGCAGCGTGTATTACAGGGAGCAGTTCTTC. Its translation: CSVYYREQFF.

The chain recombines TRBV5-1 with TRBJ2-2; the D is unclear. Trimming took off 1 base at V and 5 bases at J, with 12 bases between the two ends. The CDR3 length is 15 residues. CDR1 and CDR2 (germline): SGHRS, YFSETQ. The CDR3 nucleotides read TGCGCCAGCAGCTTGTGTATCTGGTCGACCGGGGAGCTGTTTTTT. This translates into CASSLCIWSTGELFF.